This TCR beta chain was recorded in a study of cytomegalovirus exposure and HLA in healthy donors. PCR amplification relied on 60 Vbeta primers (plus 13 Jbeta primers). The table came from immunoSEQ multiplex PCR; TCRdb's copy has only in-frame clones and leaves some out. The sample carries 150,000 to 200,000 clones, approximately 81% recorded once. The V gene end was trimmed by 1 base and the J gene end by 0 bases; junction bases not matched to a gene: 11. The CDR3 consists of 17 residues. CDR1 GTSNPN and CDR2 SVGIG come from the germline V gene (reference sequence). This chain uses TRBV30 with TRBJ1-1, with 7 bases matching TRBD1. The TCR sequence derives from a boy between 2 and 10 years old in good health and CMV-seronegative. Sequenced sample: PBMCs. The CDR3 nucleotides read TGTGCCTGGAGTGGAAAAGGGAACAGGGGCATGAACACTGAAGCTTTCTTT. This sequence encodes CAWSGKGNRGMNTEAFF.